The clone carrying this T cell receptor beta chain turned up a few times. CDR1 is LNHDA and CDR2 is SQIVND in the germline V gene (reference sequence). Trimming took 0 bases from V and 5 from J, leaving 13 bases between them. The CDR3 contains 15 residues. The data were taken from a study of hypomethylating agent response in myelodysplastic syndrome. Study-wide background: Of the myelodysplastic syndrome patients, eight to ten were male, 2 female. The most frequent mutation was TET2, in about 50% of the 11 patients.

The table came from immunoSEQ multiplex PCR; TCRdb's copy has only in-frame clones and leaves some out. Among over 1,500 clones listed, 70% to 90% were seen once. This sample comprised bone marrow, obtained before or after starting hypomethylating agent treatment for myelodysplastic syndrome (not recorded which). This sequence joins TRBV19 and TRBJ2-5, with a tentative D call TRBD1 (5 bases). This clonotype was sampled from a human donor with myelodysplastic syndrome. The CDR3 DNA reads TGTGCCAGTAGTATAGATCAGGGCGGAGAGGAGACCCAGTACTTC. The encoded protein is CASSIDQGGEETQYF.